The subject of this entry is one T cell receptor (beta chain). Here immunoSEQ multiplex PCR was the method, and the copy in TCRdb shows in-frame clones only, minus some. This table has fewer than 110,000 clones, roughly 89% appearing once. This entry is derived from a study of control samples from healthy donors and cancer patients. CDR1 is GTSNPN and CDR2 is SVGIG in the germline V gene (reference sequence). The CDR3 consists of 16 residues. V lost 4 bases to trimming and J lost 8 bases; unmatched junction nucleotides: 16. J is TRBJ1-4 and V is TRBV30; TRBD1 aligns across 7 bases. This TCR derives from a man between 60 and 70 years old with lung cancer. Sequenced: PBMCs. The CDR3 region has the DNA TGTGCCTGGAAATTTCAGGAACAGGGGCTTTTGGAAAAACTGTTTTTT. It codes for CAWKFQEQGLLEKLFF.